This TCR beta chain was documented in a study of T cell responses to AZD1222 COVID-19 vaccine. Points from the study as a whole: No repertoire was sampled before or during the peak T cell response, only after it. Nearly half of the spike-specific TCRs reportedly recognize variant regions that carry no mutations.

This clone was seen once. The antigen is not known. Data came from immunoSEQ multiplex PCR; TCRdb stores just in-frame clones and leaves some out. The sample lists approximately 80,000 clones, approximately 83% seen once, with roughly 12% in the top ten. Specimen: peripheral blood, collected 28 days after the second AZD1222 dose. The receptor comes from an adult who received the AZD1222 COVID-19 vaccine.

The CDR3 DNA reads TGTGCCAGCAGCTTAGGGTCTAGCGGGAGCACAGATACGCAGTATTTT. Amino acid sequence: CASSLGSSGSTDTQYF. The rearrangement joins TRBV11-3 to TRBJ2-3; 8 bases align to TRBD2. CDR1 SGHNT and CDR2 YENEEA come from the germline V gene. CDR3 size: 16 residues. With V trimmed by 1 base and J by 0 bases, 3 bases remained unmatched.